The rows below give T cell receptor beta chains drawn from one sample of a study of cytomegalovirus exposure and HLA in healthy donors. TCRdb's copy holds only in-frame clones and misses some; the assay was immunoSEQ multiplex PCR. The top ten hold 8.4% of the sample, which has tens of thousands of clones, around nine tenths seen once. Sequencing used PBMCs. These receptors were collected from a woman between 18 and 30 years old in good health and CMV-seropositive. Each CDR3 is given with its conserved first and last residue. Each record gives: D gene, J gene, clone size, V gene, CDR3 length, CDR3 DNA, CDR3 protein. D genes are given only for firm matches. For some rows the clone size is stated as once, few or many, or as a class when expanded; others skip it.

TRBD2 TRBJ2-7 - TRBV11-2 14 TGTGCCAGCAGCTTAGTGCGGGGGGCGAACGAGCAGTACTTC CASSLVRGANEQYF
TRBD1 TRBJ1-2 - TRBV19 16 TGTGCCAGTAGCCGCGAGTCAGGGACAGGATCAAATGGCTACACCTTC CASSRESGTGSNGYTF
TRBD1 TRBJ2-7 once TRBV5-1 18 TGCGCCAGCAGCTTGAGGGCACGGTTGGGGACAGTCTCCTACGAGCAGTACTTC CASSLRARLGTVSYEQYF
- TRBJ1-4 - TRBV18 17 TGTGCCAGCTCACTTAAGCCACAGGAAGCAACTAATGAAAAACTGTTTTTT CASSLKPQEATNEKLFF
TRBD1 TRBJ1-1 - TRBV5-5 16 TGTGCCAGCACCGCGTTTGGGACAGGGGGTTTCACTGAAGCTTTCTTT CASTAFGTGGFTEAFF
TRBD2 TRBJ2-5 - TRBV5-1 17 TGCGCCAGCAGCCTTCGGACTAGCGGGGGTTCCTATGGGACCCAGTACTTC CASSLRTSGGSYGTQYF
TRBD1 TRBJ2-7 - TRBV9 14 TGTGCCAGCAGTTACTCGTGGACAGGCTACGAGCAGTACTTC CASSYSWTGYEQYF
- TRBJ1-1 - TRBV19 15 TGTGCCAGTAGGCCATCGGAGGGGGGGGACACTGAAGCTTTCTTT CASRPSEGGDTEAFF
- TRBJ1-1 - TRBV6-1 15 TGTGCCAGCAGTGACCCGCCAGGGGATACCCTTGAAGCTTTCTTT CASSDPPGDTLEAFF
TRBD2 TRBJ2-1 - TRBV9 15 TGTGCCAGCAGCGTGAGGACTAGTTCCTACAATGAGCAGTTCTTC CASSVRTSSYNEQFF
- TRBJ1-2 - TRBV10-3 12 TGTGCCATAAGAGGAGAGGGTGGAGGCTACACCTTC CAIRGEGGGYTF
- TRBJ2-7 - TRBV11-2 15 TGTGCCAGCAGCTTAGATCCGGGACTCCCATACGAGCAGTACTTC CASSLDPGLPYEQYF
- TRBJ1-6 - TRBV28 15 TGTGCCTCCAAATCCTTTATTGCGGGGAATTCACCCCTCCACTTT CASKSFIAGNSPLHF
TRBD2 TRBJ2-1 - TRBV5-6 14 TGTGCCAGCGGACAAGCGGGGGATTACAATGAGCAGTTCTTC CASGQAGDYNEQFF
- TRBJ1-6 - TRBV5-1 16 TGCGCCAGCAGCAGTGACAGTCGCTCCTATAATTCACCCCTCCACTTT CASSSDSRSYNSPLHF
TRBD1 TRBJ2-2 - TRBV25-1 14 TGTGCCAGCAGTGGTACAGGGGGAACCGGGGAGCTGTTTTTT CASSGTGGTGELFF
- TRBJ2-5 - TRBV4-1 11 TGCGCCAGCAGCAAGCGGGAGACCCAGTACTTC CASSKRETQYF
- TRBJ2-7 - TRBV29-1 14 TGCAGCGTTGAAGAGACAGGTTACGTGGACGAGCAGTACTTC CSVEETGYVDEQYF
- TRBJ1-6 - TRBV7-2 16 TGTGCCAGCAGCTTGTTCCGGGGAGGCAATAATTCACCCCTCCACTTT CASSLFRGGNNSPLHF
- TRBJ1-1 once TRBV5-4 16 TGTGCCAGCACACCCGGGCAGGGATTAGGGAACACTGAAGCTTTCTTT CASTPGQGLGNTEAFF
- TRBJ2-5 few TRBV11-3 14 TGTGCCAGCAGCTCCCGGGACTCCCAAGAGACCCAGTACTTC CASSSRDSQETQYF
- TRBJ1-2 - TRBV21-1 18 TGTGCCAGCAGCAGACCCGGGACAGGGAGAGGTTTAAACTATGGCTACACCTTC CASSRPGTGRGLNYGYTF
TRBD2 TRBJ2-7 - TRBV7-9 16 TGTGCCAGCAGCTTATCCCCTTCGGGGGGGCTCTACGAGCAGTACTTC CASSLSPSGGLYEQYF
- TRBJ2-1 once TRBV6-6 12 TGTGCCAGCAGTTACCATGAAGGGGTTCAGTTCTTC CASSYHEGVQFF
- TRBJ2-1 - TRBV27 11 TGTGCCAGCAGTTACGGGAAGGGGCAGTTCTTC CASSYGKGQFF
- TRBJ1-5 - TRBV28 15 TGTGCCAGCAGCATGGACAGTCCGAGCAATCAGCCCCAGCATTTT CASSMDSPSNQPQHF
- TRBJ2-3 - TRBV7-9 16 TGTGCCAGCAGCCCCTGGGCAGGGAAGGGGACAGATACGCAGTATTTT CASSPWAGKGTDTQYF
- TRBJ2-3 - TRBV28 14 TGTGCCAGCAGTACGAGACAGAGCGAAGATACGCAGTATTTT CASSTRQSEDTQYF
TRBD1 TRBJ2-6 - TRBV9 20 TGTGCCAGCAGCGTAACTAACATACCGGGACAGGGCCCTGGGGCCAACGTCCTGACTTTC CASSVTNIPGQGPGANVLTF
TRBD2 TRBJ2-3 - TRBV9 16 TGTGCCAGCAGCTCAGGGACTAGCGGGGAAACAGATACGCAGTATTTT CASSSGTSGETDTQYF
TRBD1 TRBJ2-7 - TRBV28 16 TGTGCCAGCAGTTTACCCGGGACAGGGCTCTCCTACGAGCAGTACTTC CASSLPGTGLSYEQYF
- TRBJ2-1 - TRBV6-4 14 TGTGCCAGCACCCGAAGTACAGACTACAATGAGCAGTTCTTC CASTRSTDYNEQFF
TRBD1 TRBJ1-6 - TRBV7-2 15 TGTGCCAGCAGCTTTCCGGGACAGGGAAATTCACCCCTCCACTTT CASSFPGQGNSPLHF
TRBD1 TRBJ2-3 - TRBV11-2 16 TGTGCCAGCAGCTTGGACAGGGGCCTAGTATCTGATACGCAGTATTTT CASSLDRGLVSDTQYF
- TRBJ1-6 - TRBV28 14 TGTGCCAGTCAGGGAAACTCCTATAATTCACCCCTCCACTTT CASQGNSYNSPLHF
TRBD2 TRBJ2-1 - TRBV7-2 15 TGTGCCAGCAGCTCCAGCGGGGGGAGCTACAATGAGCAGTTCTTC CASSSSGGSYNEQFF
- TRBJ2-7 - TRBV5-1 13 TGCGCCAGCAGCCAGCCAGGGGACAAGTGGCAGTACTTC CASSQPGDKWQYF
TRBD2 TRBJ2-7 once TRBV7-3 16 TGTGCCAGCAGCTTAAAGCCTAGCGGGGGCCTGGGTGAGCAGTACTTC CASSLKPSGGLGEQYF
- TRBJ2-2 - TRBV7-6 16 TGTGCCAGCAGGCGGGAAGTGACGGGGAACACCGGGGAGCTGTTTTTT CASRREVTGNTGELFF
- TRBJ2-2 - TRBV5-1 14 TGCGCCAGCAACTTGGAGGGGCAGACCGGGGAGCTGTTTTTT CASNLEGQTGELFF
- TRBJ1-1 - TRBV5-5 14 TGTGCCAGCAGCTCTCGGACAGTGAACACTGAAGCTTTCTTT CASSSRTVNTEAFF
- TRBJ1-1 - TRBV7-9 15 TGTGCCAGCAGCCCGACCTCGAGGGTGAACACTGAAGCTTTCTTT CASSPTSRVNTEAFF
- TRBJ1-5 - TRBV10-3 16 TGTGCCATCAGTGATAGGAAAGGGGAGGGGAATCAGCCCCAGCATTTT CAISDRKGEGNQPQHF
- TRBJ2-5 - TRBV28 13 TGTGCCAGCAGTTTAGCAGGGATCGAGACCCAGTACTTC CASSLAGIETQYF
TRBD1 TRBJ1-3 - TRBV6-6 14 TGTGCCAGCAGTACCAGGGGGCTCGGAAACACCATATATTTT CASSTRGLGNTIYF
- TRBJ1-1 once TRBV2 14 TGTGCCAGCGCTCCGATAGACTGGAACACTGAAGCTTTCTTT CASAPIDWNTEAFF
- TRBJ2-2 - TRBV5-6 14 TGTGCCAGCAGCGCGGGGACGAACACCGGGGAGCTGTTTTTT CASSAGTNTGELFF
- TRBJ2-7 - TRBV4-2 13 TGTGCCAGCAGCCAAGGAGTCGCCTACGAGCAGTACTTC CASSQGVAYEQYF
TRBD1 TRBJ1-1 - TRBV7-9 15 TGTGCCAGCAGCCAGGACAGGGAGGCGAACACTGAAGCTTTCTTT CASSQDREANTEAFF
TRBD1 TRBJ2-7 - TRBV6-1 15 TGTGCCAGCCGACCTGGAGAACAGGGGGCTGACGAGCAGTACTTC CASRPGEQGADEQYF
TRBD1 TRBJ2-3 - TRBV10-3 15 TGTGCCATCAGTGAGACAGGGGCAAGGACAGATACGCAGTATTTT CAISETGARTDTQYF
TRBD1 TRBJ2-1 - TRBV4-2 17 TGTGCCAGCAGCATTACATATGGGACAGGGTCGTCTAATGAGCAGTTCTTC CASSITYGTGSSNEQFF
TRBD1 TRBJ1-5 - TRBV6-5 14 TGTGCCAGCAAGGACAGGGGGGTGAATCAGCCCCAGCATTTT CASKDRGVNQPQHF
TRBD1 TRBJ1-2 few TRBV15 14 TGTGCCACCAGCAGAGATAGCAGGGGGAGAGGCTACACCTTC CATSRDSRGRGYTF
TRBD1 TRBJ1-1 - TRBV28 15 TGTGCCAGCAGTACTTACACAGGGGACGTCATTAAAGCTTTCTTT CASSTYTGDVIKAFF
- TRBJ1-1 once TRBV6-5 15 TGTGCCAGCAGTTACTCCTGGGGCTTAAACACTGAAGCTTTCTTT CASSYSWGLNTEAFF
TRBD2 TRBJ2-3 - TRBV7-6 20 TGTGCCAGCAGCCCCCGTAGCGGGACTAGCGGGGGGGCAGTGGAAGATACGCAGTATTTT CASSPRSGTSGGAVEDTQYF
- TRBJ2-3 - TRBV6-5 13 TGTGCCAGCAGATTAACAGGGACAGATACGCAGTATTTT CASRLTGTDTQYF